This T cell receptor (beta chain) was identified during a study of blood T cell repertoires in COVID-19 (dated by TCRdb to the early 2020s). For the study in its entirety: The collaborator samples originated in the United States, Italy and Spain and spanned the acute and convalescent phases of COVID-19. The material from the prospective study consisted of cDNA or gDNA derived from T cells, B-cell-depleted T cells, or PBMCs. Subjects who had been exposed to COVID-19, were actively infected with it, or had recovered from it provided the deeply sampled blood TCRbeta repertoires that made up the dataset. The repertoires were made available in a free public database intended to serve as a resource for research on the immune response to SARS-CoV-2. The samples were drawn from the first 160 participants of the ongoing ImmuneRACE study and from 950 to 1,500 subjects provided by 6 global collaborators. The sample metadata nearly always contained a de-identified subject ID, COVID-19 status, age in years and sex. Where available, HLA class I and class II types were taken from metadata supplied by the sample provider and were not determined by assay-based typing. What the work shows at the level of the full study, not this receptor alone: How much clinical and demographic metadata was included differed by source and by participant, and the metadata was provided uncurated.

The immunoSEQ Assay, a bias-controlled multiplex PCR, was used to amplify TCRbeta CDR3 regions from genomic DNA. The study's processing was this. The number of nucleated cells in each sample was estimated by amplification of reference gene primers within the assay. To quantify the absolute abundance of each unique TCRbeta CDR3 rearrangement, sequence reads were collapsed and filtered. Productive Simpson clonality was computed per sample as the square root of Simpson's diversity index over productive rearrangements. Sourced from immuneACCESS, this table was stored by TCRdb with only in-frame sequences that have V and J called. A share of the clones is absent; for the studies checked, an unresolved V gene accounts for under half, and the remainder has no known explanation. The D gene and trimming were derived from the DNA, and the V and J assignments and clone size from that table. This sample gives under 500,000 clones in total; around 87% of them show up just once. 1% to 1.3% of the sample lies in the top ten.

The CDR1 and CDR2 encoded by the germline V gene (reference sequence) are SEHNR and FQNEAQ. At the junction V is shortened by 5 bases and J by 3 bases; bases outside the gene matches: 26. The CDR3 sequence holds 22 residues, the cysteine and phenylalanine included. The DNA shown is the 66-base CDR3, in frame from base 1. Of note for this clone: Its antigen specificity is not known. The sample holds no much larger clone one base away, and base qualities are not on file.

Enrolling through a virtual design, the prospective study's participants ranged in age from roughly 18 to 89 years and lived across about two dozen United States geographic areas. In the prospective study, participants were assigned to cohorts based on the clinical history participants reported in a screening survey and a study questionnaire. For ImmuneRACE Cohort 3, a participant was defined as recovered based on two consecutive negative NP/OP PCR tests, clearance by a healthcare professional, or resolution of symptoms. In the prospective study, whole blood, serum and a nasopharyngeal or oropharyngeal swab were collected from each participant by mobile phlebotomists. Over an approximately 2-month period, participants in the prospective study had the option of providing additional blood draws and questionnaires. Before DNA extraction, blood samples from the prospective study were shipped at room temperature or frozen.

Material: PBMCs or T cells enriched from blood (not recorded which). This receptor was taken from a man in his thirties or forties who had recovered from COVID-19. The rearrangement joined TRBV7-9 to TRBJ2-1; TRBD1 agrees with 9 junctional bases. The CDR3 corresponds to CASSTTNPNRDRARGGYNEQFF. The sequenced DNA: TGTGCCAGCAGCACCACAAACCCCAACCGGGACAGGGCACGGGGCGGCTACAATGAGCAGTTCTTC.